This T cell receptor (beta chain) was identified in a study of blood T cell repertoires in COVID-19. For the study at large: T cells, B-cell-depleted T cells, or PBMCs provided the cDNA or gDNA that served as material.

CDR3 length equals 16 residues. The method was immunoSEQ multiplex PCR; TCRdb's version includes in-frame clones alone and lacks a portion of them. This table has 93,000 or so clones, 89% appearing once. The clonotype was recovered from a woman in her sixties with acute or convalescent COVID-19. This chain uses TRBV21-1 with TRBJ2-1; TRBD2, the table's D call, was not compared with the DNA. TRBV21-1 is flagged as a pseudogene. The sequencing sample was made of peripheral blood. The CDR3 loop is CASSKARDRNYNEQFF. The CDR3 DNA reads TGTGCCAGCAGCAAAGCGCGGGACCGGAACTACAATGAGCAGTTCTTC.